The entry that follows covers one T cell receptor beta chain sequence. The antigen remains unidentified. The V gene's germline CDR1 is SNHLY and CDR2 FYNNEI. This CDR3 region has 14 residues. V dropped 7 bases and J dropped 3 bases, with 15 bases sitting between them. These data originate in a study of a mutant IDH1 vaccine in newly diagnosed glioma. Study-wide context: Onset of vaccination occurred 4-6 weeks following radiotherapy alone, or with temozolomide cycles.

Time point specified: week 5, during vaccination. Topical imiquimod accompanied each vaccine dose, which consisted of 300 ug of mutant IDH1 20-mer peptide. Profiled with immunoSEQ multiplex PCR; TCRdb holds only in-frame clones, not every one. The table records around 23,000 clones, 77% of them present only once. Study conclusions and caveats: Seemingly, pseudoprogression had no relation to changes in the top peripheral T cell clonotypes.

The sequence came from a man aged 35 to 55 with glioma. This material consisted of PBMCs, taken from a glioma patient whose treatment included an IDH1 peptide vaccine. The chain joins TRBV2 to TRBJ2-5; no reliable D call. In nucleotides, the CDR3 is TGTGCCAGCACCCGATTCACTACCGAAGAGACCCAGTACTTC. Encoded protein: CASTRFTTEETQYF. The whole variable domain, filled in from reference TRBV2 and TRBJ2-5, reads EPEVTQTPSHQVTQMGQEVILRCVPISNHLYFYWYRQILGQKVEFLVSFYNNEISEKSEIFDDQFSVERPDGSNFTLKIRSTKLEDSAMYFCASTRFTTEETQYFGPGTRLLVL.